The 5 T cell receptor beta chains presented below share a single source sample, sequenced in a study of cytomegalovirus exposure and HLA in healthy donors. TCRdb keeps only in-frame clones here, not all; method: immunoSEQ multiplex PCR. The sample has 200,000 to 250,000 clones, roughly 85% seen once. Sequenced input: PBMCs. These receptors came from a woman between 18 and 29 years old in good health and CMV-seronegative.

The chain combines TRBV6-4 with TRBJ1-5; D might be TRBD1 (5 bases). This CDR3 spans 17 amino acids. V lost 0 bases, J lost 3 bases, and 15 bases lay in between. Germline loops: CDR1 MRHNA, CDR2 SNTAGT. The CDR3 region is CASSDSPRDGINQPQHF. The CDR3 DNA sequence: TGTGCCAGCAGTGACTCGCCTCGGGACGGAATCAATCAGCCCCAGCATTTT.

V usage is TRBV11-2 and J usage is TRBJ2-3, with TRBD1 matching 8 bases. V dropped 1 base and J dropped 3; count of bases not matched to a gene: 9. CDR3 length: 17 amino acids. The germline V gene has CDR1 SGHAT and CDR2 FQNNGV. Written as DNA, the CDR3 is TGTGCCAGCAGCTTAGGACAAACAGGGGGGAGAACAGATACGCAGTATTTT. The encoded protein is CASSLGQTGGRTDTQYF.

The chain carries TRBV6-5 and TRBJ1-1; TRBD1 is a possible D gene (6 bases). The CDR3 loop spans 14 amino acids. CDR1 MNHEY and CDR2 SVGAGI come from the germline V gene. Trimming stripped 2 bases from V and 0 bases from J, with 7 bases between. DNA of the CDR3: TGTGCCAGCAGTTACAGGGGGATGAACACTGAAGCTTTCTTT. Its translation is CASSYRGMNTEAFF.

This clone was observed once. This sample also contains other DNA sequences that code for the same CDR3. The chain recombines TRBV5-1 with TRBJ1-1; no clear D. This CDR3 region has 15 residues. V gave up 4 bases and J gave up 0 bases, with 13 bases separating them. Germline V CDR1 and CDR2: SGHRS, YFSETQ. The CDR3 reads CASSPREGLNTEAFF. The CDR3, as DNA: TGCGCCAGCAGCCCAAGGGAGGGCTTGAACACTGAAGCTTTCTTT.

The chain links TRBV5-1 to TRBJ2-2; D is perhaps TRBD1 (5 bases). The CDR3 loop spans 16 amino acids. V lost 2 bases, J lost 0 bases, and 11 bases lay in between. The germline CDR1 and CDR2 sequences are SGHRS and YFSETQ. In nucleotides, the CDR3 is TGCGCCAGCAGCTTCCAGGGAAACGCGAACACCGGGGAGCTGTTTTTT. Amino acids: CASSFQGNANTGELFF.